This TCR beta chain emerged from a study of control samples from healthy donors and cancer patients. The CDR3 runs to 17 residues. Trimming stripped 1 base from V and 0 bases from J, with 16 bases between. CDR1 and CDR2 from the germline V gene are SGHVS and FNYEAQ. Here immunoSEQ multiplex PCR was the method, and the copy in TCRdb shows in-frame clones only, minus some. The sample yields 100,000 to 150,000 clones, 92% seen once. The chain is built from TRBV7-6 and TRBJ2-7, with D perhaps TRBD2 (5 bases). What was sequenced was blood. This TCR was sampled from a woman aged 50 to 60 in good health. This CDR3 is CASSLGRGPRSSYEQYF. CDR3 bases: TGTGCCAGCAGCTTAGGTCGAGGGCCTAGGAGCTCCTACGAGCAGTACTTC.